Detailed here is one T cell receptor beta chain. Its target is not known. The same CDR3 arises from other DNA sequences in this sample as well. Germline trimming cut 4 bases from V and 4 bases from J; bases unmatched to any gene: 4. This CDR3 contains 13 residues. Germline-derived CDR1 and CDR2 are SGHRS and YFSETQ. The record originates from a study of cytomegalovirus exposure and HLA in healthy donors. The study's findings and limits: Per a later analysis, roughly 17,000 TCR beta sequences showed association with HLA alleles at 0.05 false discovery rate. Upon later analysis, HLA-associated TCR beta chains proved more clonally expanded than other, equally common chains.

PCR amplification relied on 60 Vbeta primers (plus 13 Jbeta primers). Generated by immunoSEQ multiplex PCR, the TCRdb table keeps only in-frame clones and is missing some. The table has 200,000 to 250,000 clones, about 89% seen once; the top ten hold 0.9% to 1.1%. The source of this sequence is a woman aged 18-29 years in good health and CMV-seronegative. V gene TRBV5-1 combines with J gene TRBJ1-2, with TRBD1 matching over 7 bases. Source material: PBMCs. DNA for the CDR3: TGCGCCAGCAGCCTCGGACAGGTCTATGGCTACACCTTC. Residues: CASSLGQVYGYTF.